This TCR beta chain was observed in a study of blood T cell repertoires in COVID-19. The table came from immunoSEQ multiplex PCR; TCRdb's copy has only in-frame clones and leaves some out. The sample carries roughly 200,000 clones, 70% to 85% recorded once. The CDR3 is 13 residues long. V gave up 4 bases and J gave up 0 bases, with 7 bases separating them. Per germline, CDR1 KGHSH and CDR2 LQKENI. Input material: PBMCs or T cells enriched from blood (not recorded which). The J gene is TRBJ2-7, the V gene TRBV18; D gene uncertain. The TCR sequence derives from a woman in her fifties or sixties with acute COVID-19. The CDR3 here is CASSLQVSYEQYF. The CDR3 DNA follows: TGTGCCAGCTCACTCCAGGTCTCCTACGAGCAGTACTTC.